The present T cell receptor beta chain was sequenced within a study of blood T cell repertoires in COVID-19. Clones were sequenced by immunoSEQ multiplex PCR, and TCRdb holds only the in-frame ones, with some missing. The table includes hundreds of thousands of clones, 70% to 90% detected once. This CDR3 is built from 13 residues. The germline gives CDR1 SGHNT, CDR2 YYREEE (reference sequence). V gave up 2 bases and J gave up 7 bases, with 10 bases separating them. The source is a man aged 80 or over with acute or convalescent COVID-19. Sequencing used peripheral blood. The chain couples TRBV5-4 to TRBJ2-1; the D gene is possibly TRBD1 (6 bases). The CDR3 region has the DNA TGTGCCAGCAGCTTTCAGGGGTTTAATGAGCAGTTCTTC. This encodes CASSFQGFNEQFF.